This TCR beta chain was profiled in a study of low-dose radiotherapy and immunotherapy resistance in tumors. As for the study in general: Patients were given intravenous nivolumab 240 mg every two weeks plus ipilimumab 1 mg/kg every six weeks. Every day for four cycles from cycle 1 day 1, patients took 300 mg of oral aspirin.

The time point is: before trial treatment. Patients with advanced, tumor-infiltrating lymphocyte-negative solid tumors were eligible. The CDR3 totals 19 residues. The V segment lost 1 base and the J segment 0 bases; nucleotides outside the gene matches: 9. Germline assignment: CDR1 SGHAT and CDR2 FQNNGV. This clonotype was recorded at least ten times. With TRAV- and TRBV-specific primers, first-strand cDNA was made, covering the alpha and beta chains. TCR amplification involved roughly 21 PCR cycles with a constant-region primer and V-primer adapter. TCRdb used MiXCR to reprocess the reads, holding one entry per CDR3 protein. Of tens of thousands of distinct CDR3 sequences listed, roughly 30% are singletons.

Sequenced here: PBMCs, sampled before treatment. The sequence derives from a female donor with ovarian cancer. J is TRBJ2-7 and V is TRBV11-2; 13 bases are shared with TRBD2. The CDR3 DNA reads TGTGCCAGCAGCTTAGTAGCCGGGACTAGCGGGACTCACTCCTACGAGCAGTACTTC. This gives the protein CASSLVAGTSGTHSYEQYF. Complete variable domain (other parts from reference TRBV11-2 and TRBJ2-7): EAGVAQSPRYKIIEKRQSVAFWCNPISGHATLYWYQQILGQGPKLLIQFQNNGVVDDSQLPKDRFSAERLKGVDSTLKIQPAKLEDSAVYLCASSLVAGTSGTHSYEQYFGPGTRLTVT.